Below, 21 T cell receptor beta chains from the same sample are listed, as sequenced in a study of T cell repertoires in cytomegalovirus infection. Each CDR3 protein gets one entry after TCRdb re-called the reads with MiXCR. This sample has 600,000 to 800,000 distinct CDR3 sequences, with approximately 24% found just once. Sequencing was carried out using CD8+ T cells from PBMCs. Receptor source: a human donor in good health (CMV status not recorded). Some clones in this sample may be carry-over from other donors' samples.

A word on this clonotype: A much larger clone differs from this one at a single base, so this may be a read error. The chain links TRBV7-4 to TRBJ1-1; D is unclear. The CDR3 covers 13 residues. Germline V gene sequence: CDR1 SGHVT, CDR2 SQSDAQ. The CDR3 DNA is TGTGCCAGCAGCTTCGGTTCGAACACTAAAGCTTTCTTT. It specifies CASSFGSNTKAFF. The full variable domain, rest sourced from reference TRBV7-4 and TRBJ1-1, is GAGVSQSPRYKVAKRGRDVALRCDSISGHVTLYWYRQTLGQGSEVLTYSQSDAQRDKSGRPSGRFSAERPERSVSTLKIQRTEQGDSAVYLCASSFGSNTKAFFGQGTRLTVV.

V gene TRBV6-5 combines with J gene TRBJ1-3, with a possible D match to TRBD1 (5 bases). Germline lookup yields CDR1 MNHEY and CDR2 SVGAGI. Trimming shortened V by 2 bases and J by 2 bases, and 10 bases separated the two germline ends. This CDR3 spans 15 amino acids. In nucleotides, the CDR3 is TGTGCCAGCAGTTACGGGGCAGGGACTGGAAACACCATATATTTT. Translated, it gives CASSYGAGTGNTIYF.

J is TRBJ1-6 and V is TRBV7-9, with D possibly TRBD1 on 5 matching bases. Germline lookup yields CDR1 SEHNR and CDR2 FQNEAQ (reference sequence). CDR3 length equals 15 residues. V was shortened by 4 bases and J by 6 bases, with 13 bases between the two germline ends. DNA for the CDR3: TGTGCCAGCAGCTCCTCAGGGACTGTTAATTCACCCCTCCACTTT. Its protein product is CASSSSGTVNSPLHF.

This clonotype was observed at least ten times. V usage is TRBV6-6 and J usage is TRBJ2-1; 14 nucleotides match TRBD2. Trimming cost V 5 bases and J 3 bases; bases outside gene matches: 3. The CDR3 is 16 amino acids. CDR1 is MNHNY, CDR2 SVGAGI, per germline (reference sequence). In DNA form, the CDR3 reads TGTGCCAGCAGTCGACTAGCGGGGGGGAACTACAATGAGCAGTTCTTC. Protein product: CASSRLAGGNYNEQFF.

This sequence joins TRBV7-9 and TRBJ2-5; no clear D gene. The CDR3 extends over 13 amino acids. Germline V gives CDR1 SEHNR, CDR2 FQNEAQ (reference sequence). V shed 4 bases and J shed 5 bases, with 11 bases lying between them. The chain's CDR3 is CASSSSPWETQYF. Here the CDR3 DNA reads TGTGCCAGCAGCTCTTCACCCTGGGAGACCCAGTACTTC. Combining the CDR3 with reference TRBV7-9 and TRBJ2-5 gives the whole variable domain DTGVSQNPRHKITKRGQNVTFRCDPISEHNRLYWYRQTLGQGPEFLTYFQNEAQLEKSRLLSDRFSAERPKGSFSTLEIQRTEQGDSAMYLCASSSSPWETQYFGPGTRLLVL.

The CDR3 spells CASSPAGSEKLFF. In nucleotides, the CDR3 is TGCGCCAGCAGCCCAGCAGGGAGTGAAAAACTGTTTTTT. The J gene is TRBJ1-4, the V gene TRBV4-1; D is possibly TRBD1 (5 bases). This CDR3 region has 13 residues. Per the germline V gene, CDR1 is MGHRA and CDR2 is YSYEKL. V was clipped by 4 bases and J by 7 bases, with 10 bases between them.

The CDR3 DNA reads as TGCGCCAGCAGCCAAGTCTATGGATCCTACAATGAGCAGTTCTTC. This gives the protein CASSQVYGSYNEQFF. This chain connects TRBV4-1 to TRBJ2-1; D gene uncertain. V was cut by 1 base and J by 1 base, with 8 bases left in between. The CDR3 extends over 15 amino acids. CDR1 is MGHRA, CDR2 YSYEKL, per germline.

In its sample, this clonotype was seen a few times. The chain carries TRBV10-3 and TRBJ2-3; 10 bases match TRBD2. The CDR3 has 17 residues. Germline CDR1 reads ENHRY; CDR2 reads SYGVKD. Trimming at V came to 2 bases and at J to 5 bases, leaving 10 bases not matched to a gene. CDR3 in DNA: TGTGCCATCAGTGAGCCTGAGCGGGGGGGCCCCGGAGATACGCAGTATTTT. Its protein is CAISEPERGGPGDTQYF.

The chain's CDR3 is CAIRAGTTATGELFF. The DNA for the CDR3 is TGTGCCATCAGAGCGGGGACGACTGCCACCGGGGAGCTGTTTTTT. This chain links TRBV10-3 with TRBJ2-2; 7 bases fit TRBD2. The germline V gene has CDR1 ENHRY and CDR2 SYGVKD. This CDR3 has 15 residues. V dropped 6 bases and J dropped 4; count of bases not matched to a gene: 8.

V is TRBV2 and J is TRBJ2-6, with a tentative D call TRBD2 (5 bases). From germline, CDR1 is SNHLY and CDR2 FYNNEI. CDR3 length: 14 residues. V was shortened by 11 bases and J by 4 bases, with 15 bases between the two germline ends. The CDR3 region has the DNA TGTGCCGCTCTATCGGGGTCCGGGGCCAACGTCCTGACTTTC. Amino acid sequence: CAALSGSGANVLTF.

The V gene is TRBV6-2 or TRBV6-3, the J gene TRBJ2-7; 8 bases are a match to TRBD2. Per germline, CDR1 MNHEY and CDR2 SVGEGT. The CDR3 loop spans 19 amino acids. The trim removed 4 bases at V and 0 bases at J, leaving 17 bases unmatched. CDR3 sequence (DNA): TGTGCCAGCAGTTTGTGGCGGTCTGTAGCGGGGCCCAACTCCTACGAGCAGTACTTC. Amino acids: CASSLWRSVAGPNSYEQYF.

J is TRBJ1-2 and V is TRBV29-1; possible D gene TRBD1, 5 bases. The germline V gene encodes CDR1 SQVTM and CDR2 ANQGSEA. This CDR3 contains 13 residues. Between the trimmed V and J ends, which lost 5 bases and 8 bases, there was a span of 18 bases. The CDR3 region is CSVPWAQGKGYTF. CDR3 in DNA: TGCAGCGTTCCATGGGCGCAGGGTAAAGGCTACACCTTC. Looking up the rest from reference TRBV29-1 and TRBJ1-2 gives the full variable domain: SAVISQKPSRDICQRGTSLTIQCQVDSQVTMMFWYRQQPGQSLTLIATANQGSEATYESGFVIDKFPISRPNLTFSTLTVSNMSPEDSSIYLCSVPWAQGKGYTFGSGTRLTVV.

CDR3 DNA sequence: TGCAGTGCTAGAGACCAAGGGACAGGGGTCCTAGCTAACTATGGCTACACCTTC. As protein: CSARDQGTGVLANYGYTF. The chain links TRBV20-1 to TRBJ1-2; TRBD1 matches at 10 bases. CDR3 length: 18 residues. CDR1 and CDR2 (germline): DFQATT, SNEGSKA (reference sequence). Trimming cost V 0 bases and J 0 bases; bases outside gene matches: 10.

This clonotype has just a few counts. The DNA for the CDR3 is TGTGCCAGCAGTTTTAGCGGGGAAGTCACCGGGGAGCTGTTTTTT. Translated: CASSFSGEVTGELFF. The chain is built from TRBV6-2 or TRBV6-3 and TRBJ2-2, with TRBD2 identical over 8 bases. V was pared by 4 bases and J by 4 bases, with 5 bases of the junction left unmatched. Germline CDR1 and CDR2: MNHEY and SVGEGT. There are 15 residues in the CDR3.

There are many counts of this clonotype. This chain links TRBV7-6 with TRBJ1-2, with a tentative D call TRBD1 (6 bases). Germline CDR1 is SGHVS and CDR2 is FNYEAQ. CDR3 size: 15 residues. Trimming removed 5 bases at V and 8 bases at J, with 21 bases between. CDR3 DNA sequence: TGTGCCAGCAGCCGCGACATTCAGGGGAGAGAAGGCTACACCTTC. It codes for CASSRDIQGREGYTF. The full variable domain, in which reference TRBV7-6 and TRBJ1-2 provide the parts outside the CDR3, is GAGVSQSPRYKVTKRGQDVALRCDPISGHVSLYWYRQALGQGPEFLTYFNYEAQQDKSGLPNDRFSAERPEGSISTLTIQRTEQRDSAMYRCASSRDIQGREGYTFGSGTRLTVV.

Comment on this clonotype: A much larger clone lies a single base off, so this may be a read error. CDR3 residues: CVSSYSSGGKLFF. As DNA, the CDR3 is TGTGTCAGCAGTTACTCGTCAGGGGGAAAACTGTTTTTT. The V gene is TRBV6-8, the J gene TRBJ1-4, with 7 positions matching TRBD1. This CDR3 has 13 amino acids. The V gene's germline CDR1 is MNHGY and CDR2 SAAAGT.

This clonotype was detected many times. This chain joins TRBV6-5 and TRBJ1-4, with 7 bases aligning to TRBD1. The CDR3 totals 15 residues. Germline V gene sequence: CDR1 MNHEY, CDR2 SVGAGI. V shed 0 bases and J 7 bases; nucleotides not matched to a gene: 5. This CDR3 is CASSYSTRGGEKLFF. The CDR3 nucleotides are TGTGCCAGCAGTTACTCGACCAGGGGGGGTGAAAAACTGTTTTTT.

In the case of this clonotype: An end of the junction differs from the germline gene, which may be a read error. The chain has TRBV6-5 and TRBJ1-1; D not certain. The CDR3 totals 13 residues. Germline V gives CDR1 MNHEY, CDR2 SVGAGI. CDR3 in amino acids: CASSYSLNTDAFF. CDR3 DNA sequence: TGTGCCAGCAGTTACAGCTTGAACACTGATGCTTTCTTT.

This clonotype was counted a few times. V and J are TRBV20-1 and TRBJ1-2; D is ambiguous. CDR3 size: 12 residues. Germline lookup yields CDR1 DFQATT and CDR2 SNEGSKA (reference sequence). The V gene lost 3 bases and the J gene lost 2 bases, with 7 bases spanning the gap. The CDR3 sequence is CSAREENYGYTF. CDR3 nucleotides: TGCAGTGCTAGGGAGGAAAACTATGGCTACACCTTC.

The genes are TRBV2 and TRBJ1-5; D gene uncertain. V gave up 7 bases and J gave up 2 bases, with 12 bases separating them. The length of the CDR3 is 14 residues. In germline, CDR1 is SNHLY, CDR2 FYNNEI. The DNA for the CDR3 is TGTGCCAGCAATGGAGGGATGGGCAATCAGCCCCAGCATTTT. Its protein is CASNGGMGNQPQHF.

The J gene is TRBJ2-5, the V gene TRBV20-1; TRBD2 might be the D (6 bases). This CDR3 has 11 residues. Germline loops: CDR1 DFQATT, CDR2 SNEGSKA (reference sequence). V lost 3 bases and J 10 bases, leaving 12 bases between the germline ends. DNA for the CDR3: TGCAGTGCTAGTTTGCGCGGGGACCAGTACTTC. Its translation: CSASLRGDQYF.